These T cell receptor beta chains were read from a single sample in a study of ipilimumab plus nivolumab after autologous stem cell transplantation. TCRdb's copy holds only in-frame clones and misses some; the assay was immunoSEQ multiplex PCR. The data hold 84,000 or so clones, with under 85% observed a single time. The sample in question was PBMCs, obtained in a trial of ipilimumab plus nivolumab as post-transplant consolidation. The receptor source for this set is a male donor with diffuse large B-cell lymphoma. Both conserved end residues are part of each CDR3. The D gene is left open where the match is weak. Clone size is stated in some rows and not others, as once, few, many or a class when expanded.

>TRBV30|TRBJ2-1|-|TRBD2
TGTGCCTGGAGTGCTATAGCGGGGGGGCTGGATGAGCAGTTCTTC
CAWSAIAGGLDEQFF
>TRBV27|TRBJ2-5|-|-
TGTGCCAGCAGTTATCGAGGGCGGGGAGAGACCCAGTACTTC
CASSYRGRGETQYF
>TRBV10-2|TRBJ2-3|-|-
TGCGCCAGCAGTGAGTCGTCGTGGGCAGATACGCAGTATTTT
CASSESSWADTQYF
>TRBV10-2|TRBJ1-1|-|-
TGCGCCAGCAGTGCTGCCGGGACTCCGAACACTGAAGCTTTCTTT
CASSAAGTPNTEAFF
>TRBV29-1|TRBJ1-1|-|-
TGCAGCGCCCGGCCTGGCAGAGGGCGGCTGATGAACACTGAAGCTTTCTTT
CSARPGRGRLMNTEAFF
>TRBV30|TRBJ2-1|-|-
TGTGCCTGGGGAACGGGGCGGGGTAGCAATGAGCAGTTCTTC
CAWGTGRGSNEQFF
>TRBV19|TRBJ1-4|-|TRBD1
TGTGCCAGTAGTATAGGCGGACAGGGGTTTGGTGAAAAACTGTTTTTT
CASSIGGQGFGEKLFF
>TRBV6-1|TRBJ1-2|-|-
TGTGCCAGCAGGGGCGACTATGGCTACACCTTC
CASRGDYGYTF
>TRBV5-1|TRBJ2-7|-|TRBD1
TGCGCGAGCTCGAGGGGGCAGGGTAACGGATGGAACGAGCAGTACTTC
CASSRGQGNGWNEQYF
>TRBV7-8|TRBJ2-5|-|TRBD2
TGTGCCAGCAGCTTTAGAGCACTAGCGGGGGTAGAGACCCAGTACTTC
CASSFRALAGVETQYF
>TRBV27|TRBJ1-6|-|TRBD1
TGTGCCAGCAGTCCGCCGGGACAGGGGAGGCGTAATTCACCCCTCCACTTT
CASSPPGQGRRNSPLHF
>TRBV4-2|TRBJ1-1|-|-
TGTGCCAGCAGCCTAACGACAGTGGCGAACACTGAAGCTTTCTTT
CASSLTTVANTEAFF
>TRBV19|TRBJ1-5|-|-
TGTGCCAGTAGTATTTCGTGGAATAGCAATCAGCCCCAGCATTTT
CASSISWNSNQPQHF
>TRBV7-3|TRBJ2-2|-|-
TGTGCCAGCAGCCCGACTACCCTGAACACCGGGGAGCTGTTTTTT
CASSPTTLNTGELFF
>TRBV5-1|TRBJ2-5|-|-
TGCGCCAGCAGCTTGGAGGCGGGGAAGCAAGAGACCCAGTACTTC
CASSLEAGKQETQYF
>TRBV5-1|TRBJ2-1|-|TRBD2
TGCGCCAGCAGCGAGACTAGCGGGGAACTTTACAATGAGCAGTTCTTC
CASSETSGELYNEQFF
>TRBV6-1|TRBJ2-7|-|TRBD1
TGTGCCAGCAGTCAAGACAGGGTTTACGAGCAGTACTTC
CASSQDRVYEQYF
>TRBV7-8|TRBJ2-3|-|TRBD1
TGTGCCAGCAGCTTAGGATCCTACTCTGGACAGGAGAGCACAGATACGCAGTATTTT
CASSLGSYSGQESTDTQYF
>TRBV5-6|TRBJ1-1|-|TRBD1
TGTGCCAGCAGCTTGCGGACAGGACCTGAAGCTTTCTTT
CASSLRTGPEAFF
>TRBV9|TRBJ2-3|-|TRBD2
TGTGCCAGCAGCGCAGTCCTAGCGGGGGGAGTGGCAGATACGCAGTATTTT
CASSAVLAGGVADTQYF
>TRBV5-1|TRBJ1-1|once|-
TGCGCCAGCAGCTTGGGTACGGGTCTCAGGACAGAGAACACTGAAGCTTTCTTT
CASSLGTGLRTENTEAFF
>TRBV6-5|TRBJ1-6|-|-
TGTGCCAGCAGTTACTCGGGTTCACCCCTCCACTTT
CASSYSGSPLHF
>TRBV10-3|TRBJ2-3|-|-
TGTGCCATCAGTGATTTTGCTGGCTCTAGCACAGATACGCAGTATTTT
CAISDFAGSSTDTQYF
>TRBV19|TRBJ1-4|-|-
TGTGCCAGTAATTCGGGGAAAGGCGTTGCTAATGAAAAACTGTTTTTT
CASNSGKGVANEKLFF
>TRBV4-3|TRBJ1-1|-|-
TGCGCCAGCAGCCAAGAAGGGGGTATTTATGGTGAAGCTTTCTTT
CASSQEGGIYGEAFF
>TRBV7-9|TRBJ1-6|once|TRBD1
TGTGCCAGCAGCTTTTCCAGGGGGTATCTAACCTATAATTCACCCCTCCACTTT
CASSFSRGYLTYNSPLHF
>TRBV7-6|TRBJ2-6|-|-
TGTGCCAGCAGCCCCCTCAGGGTCGGGGCCAACGTCCTGACTTTC
CASSPLRVGANVLTF
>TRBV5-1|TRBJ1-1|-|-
TGCGCCAGCAGCTTGGTGGGGGGTCAAAACACTGAAGCTTTCTTT
CASSLVGGQNTEAFF
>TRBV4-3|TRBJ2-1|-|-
TGCGCCAGCAGCCAAACACTGCTCCTTTACAATGAGCAGTTCTTC
CASSQTLLLYNEQFF
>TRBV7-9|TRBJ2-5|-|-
TGTGCCAGCACCCCCGGGGCCGGGGAGACCCAGTACTTC
CASTPGAGETQYF
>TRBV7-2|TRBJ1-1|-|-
TGTGCCAGCAGCTTAGAGGGGTGGGGCACCTTGGACACTGAAGCTTTCTTT
CASSLEGWGTLDTEAFF
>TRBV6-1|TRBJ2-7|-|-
TGTGCCAGCAGTTCAGGGACTCCGTACGAGCAGTACTTC
CASSSGTPYEQYF
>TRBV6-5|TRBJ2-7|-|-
TGTGCCAGCAGTTCCTGGGATCGCTCCTACGAGCAGTACTTC
CASSSWDRSYEQYF
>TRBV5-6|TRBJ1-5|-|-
TGTGCCAGCAGCCTGGTAGGTGTAAATCAGCCCCAGCATTTT
CASSLVGVNQPQHF
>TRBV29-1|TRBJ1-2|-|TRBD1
TGCAGCGTCGCGTCCCGGGACAGGGCAGATGGCTACACCTTC
CSVASRDRADGYTF
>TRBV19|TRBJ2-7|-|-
TGTGCCAGTAGTATCAAGGACGGTCTGGACTACGAGCAGTACTTC
CASSIKDGLDYEQYF
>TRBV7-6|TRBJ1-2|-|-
TGTGCCAGCAGCTCAGAGGGGGGCTATGGCTACACCTTC
CASSSEGGYGYTF
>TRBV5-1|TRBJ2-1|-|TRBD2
TGCGCCAGCAGCGCTGGACTAGCGCTGAGTGAGCAGTTCTTC
CASSAGLALSEQFF
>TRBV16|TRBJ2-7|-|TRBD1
TGTGCCAGCAGCCCGGACAGGATATCCTACGAGCAGTACTTC
CASSPDRISYEQYF
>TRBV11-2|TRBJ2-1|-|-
TGTGCCAGCAGCTTAGTGGGCGGATCGTACAATGAGCAGTTCTTC
CASSLVGGSYNEQFF
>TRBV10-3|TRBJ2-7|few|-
TGTGCCATCAGTGAGGGTTTAGCGGACCTATCCTACGAGCAGTACTTC
CAISEGLADLSYEQYF
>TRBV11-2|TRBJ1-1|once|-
TGTGCCAGCAGCTTAGATTCGGGGGGCACTGAAGCTTTCTTT
CASSLDSGGTEAFF
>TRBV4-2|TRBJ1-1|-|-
TGTGCCAGCAGCCAAGAGGTGAACACTGAAGCTTTCTTT
CASSQEVNTEAFF
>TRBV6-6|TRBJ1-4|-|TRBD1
TGTGCCAGCAGTTCCCCTCGGGGGGACAGCCTTGAAAAACTGTTTTTT
CASSSPRGDSLEKLFF
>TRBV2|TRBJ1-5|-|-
TGTGCCAGCAGCCCCCAGGGGAAGGGAAGCAATCAGCCCCAGCATTTT
CASSPQGKGSNQPQHF
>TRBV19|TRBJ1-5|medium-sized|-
TGTGCCAGTAGCCGTGAGGGACGAAATCAGCCCCAGCATTTT
CASSREGRNQPQHF
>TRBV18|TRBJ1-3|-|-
TGTGCCAGCTCGCCTAGCATGCAGTCCCTCTCTGGAAACACCATATATTTT
CASSPSMQSLSGNTIYF
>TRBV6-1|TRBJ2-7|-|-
TGTGCCAGCGATAATCAAGGGACCGACGAGCAGTACTTC
CASDNQGTDEQYF
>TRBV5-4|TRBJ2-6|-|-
TGTGCCAGCAGCCAAGAAGGTCCGGACTCTGGGGCCAACGTCCTGACTTTC
CASSQEGPDSGANVLTF
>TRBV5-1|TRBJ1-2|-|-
TGCGCCAGCAGCTTGTCGCAGGGAGACTATGGCTACACCTTC
CASSLSQGDYGYTF
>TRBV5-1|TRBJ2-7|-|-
TGCGCCAGCAGCTTGGAGACACGTAAATACGAGCAGTACTTC
CASSLETRKYEQYF
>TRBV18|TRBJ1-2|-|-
TGTGCCAGCTCACCACAAGGGACGCAGTCTGATGGCTACACCTTC
CASSPQGTQSDGYTF
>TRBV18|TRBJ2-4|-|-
TGTGCCAGCTCACGGGGGGACGGCAAAAACATTCAGTACTTC
CASSRGDGKNIQYF